This TCR beta chain emerged from a study of blood T cell repertoires in COVID-19. Study at large: From T cells, B-cell-depleted T cells, or PBMCs came the material, which was cDNA or gDNA.

Repertoires were generated with immunoSEQ multiplex PCR, while TCRdb's copy carries only in-frame clones and drops some. The sample includes over 150,000 clones, around 80% seen only once; the top ten take about 6.7%. Sequenced material: peripheral blood. The sequence derives from a woman between 35 and 50 years old with COVID-19, enrolled during active disease.

The CDR3 is CASRVTGSWGQYF. CDR3 bases: TGTGCCAGCAGGGTGACAGGGTCCTGGGGGCAGTACTTC. The chain employs TRBV5-8 and TRBJ2-7; 7 bases are shared with TRBD1. V shed 5 bases, J shed 9 bases, and the junction held 11 bases outside the gene matches. Germline V gene sequence: CDR1 SGHTS, CDR2 YDEGEE. The CDR3 length is 13 residues.